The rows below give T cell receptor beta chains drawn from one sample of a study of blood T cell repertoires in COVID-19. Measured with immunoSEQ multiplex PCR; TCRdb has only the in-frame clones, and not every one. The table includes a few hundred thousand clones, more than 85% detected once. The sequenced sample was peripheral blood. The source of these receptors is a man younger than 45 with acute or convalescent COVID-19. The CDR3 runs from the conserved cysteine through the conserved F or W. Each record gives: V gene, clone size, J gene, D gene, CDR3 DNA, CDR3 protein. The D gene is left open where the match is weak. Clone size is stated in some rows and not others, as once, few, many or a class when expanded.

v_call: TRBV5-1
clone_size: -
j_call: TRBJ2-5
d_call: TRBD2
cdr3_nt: TGCGCCAGCGGGTATACTAGCGGGACGGGGTCCCAGTACTTC
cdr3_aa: CASGYTSGTGSQYF

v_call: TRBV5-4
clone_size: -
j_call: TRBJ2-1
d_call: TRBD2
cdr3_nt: TGTGCCAGCATGGGGGGGGGAGAAGTCCACAATGAGCAGTTCTTC
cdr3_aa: CASMGGGEVHNEQFF

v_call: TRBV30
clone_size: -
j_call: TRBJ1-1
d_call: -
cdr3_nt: TGTGCCTGGACCAGGGAAACGATGAACACTGAAGCTTTCTTT
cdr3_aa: CAWTRETMNTEAFF

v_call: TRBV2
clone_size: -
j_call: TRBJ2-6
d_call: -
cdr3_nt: TGTGCCAGCCGGAGCGGGCCGAGCTCTGGGGCCAACGTCCTGACTTTC
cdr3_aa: CASRSGPSSGANVLTF

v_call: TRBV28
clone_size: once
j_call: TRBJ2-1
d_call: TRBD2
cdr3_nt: TGTGCCAGCAGTTGGGTGAGGGCTAGCGGGAGTTGGCAGTTGGGGCATGAGCAGTTCTTC
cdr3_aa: CASSWVRASGSWQLGHEQFF

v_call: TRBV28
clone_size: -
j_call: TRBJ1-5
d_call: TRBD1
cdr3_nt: TGTGCCAGCCAGGGGGCTCAGCCCCAGCATTTT
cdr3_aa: CASQGAQPQHF

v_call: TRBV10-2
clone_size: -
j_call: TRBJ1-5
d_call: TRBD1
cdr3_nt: TGCGCCAGCAGGTTCGGACAGGGCAATCAGCCCCAGCATTTT
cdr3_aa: CASRFGQGNQPQHF

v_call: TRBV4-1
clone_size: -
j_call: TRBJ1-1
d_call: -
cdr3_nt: TGCGCCAGCAGCCAAGTTCCAAACACTGAAGCTTTCTTT
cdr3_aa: CASSQVPNTEAFF

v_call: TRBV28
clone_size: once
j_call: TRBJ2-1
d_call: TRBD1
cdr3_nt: TGTGCCAGCAGAATGGACAGGGCCTACAATGAGCAGTTCTTC
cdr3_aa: CASRMDRAYNEQFF

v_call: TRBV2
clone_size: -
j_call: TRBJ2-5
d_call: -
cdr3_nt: TGTGCCAGCCGGGTGTCCAACGGAGAGACCCAGTACTTC
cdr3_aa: CASRVSNGETQYF

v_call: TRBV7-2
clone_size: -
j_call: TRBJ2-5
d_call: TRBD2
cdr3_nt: TGTGCCAGCAGCTTCCGTCCTAGCGGGAGAGAGACCCAGTACTTC
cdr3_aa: CASSFRPSGRETQYF

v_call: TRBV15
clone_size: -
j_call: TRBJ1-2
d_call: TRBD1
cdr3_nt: TGTGCCACCAGCAGAGATTACCCGGGCAGGGGGGATGGCTACACCTTC
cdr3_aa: CATSRDYPGRGDGYTF

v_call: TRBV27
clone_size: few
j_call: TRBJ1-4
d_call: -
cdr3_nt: TGTGCCAGCAGGCCCTCGCGGTTCGCAACTAATGAAAAACTGTTTTTT
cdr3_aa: CASRPSRFATNEKLFF

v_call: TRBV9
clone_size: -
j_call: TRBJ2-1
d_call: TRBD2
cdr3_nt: TGTGCCAGCACCCGTCGTCTAGCGGGAGGGACTGGTGAGCAGTTCTTC
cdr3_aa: CASTRRLAGGTGEQFF

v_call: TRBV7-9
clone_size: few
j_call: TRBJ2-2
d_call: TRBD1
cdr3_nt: TGTGCCAGCAGTCACCGGGACAGGGGGTCCGGGGAGCTGTTTTTT
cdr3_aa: CASSHRDRGSGELFF

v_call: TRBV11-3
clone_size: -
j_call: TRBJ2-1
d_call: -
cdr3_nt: TGTGCCAGCAGCTTAGACAGGGTACGGTACAATGAGCAGTTCTTC
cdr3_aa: CASSLDRVRYNEQFF

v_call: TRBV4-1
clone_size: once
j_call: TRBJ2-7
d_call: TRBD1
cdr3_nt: TGCGCCAGCAGCCAAGAGGTACAGGGGGCTGGCGAGCAGTACTTC
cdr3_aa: CASSQEVQGAGEQYF

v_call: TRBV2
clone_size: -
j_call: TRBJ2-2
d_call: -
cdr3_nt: TGTGCCAGCAGAGCTAGGCGGAACACCGGGGAGCTGTTTTTT
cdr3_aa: CASRARRNTGELFF

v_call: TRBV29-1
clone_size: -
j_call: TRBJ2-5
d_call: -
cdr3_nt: TGCAGCGTGGCCCTAAGGGCGGGGGAGACCCAGTACTTC
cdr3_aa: CSVALRAGETQYF

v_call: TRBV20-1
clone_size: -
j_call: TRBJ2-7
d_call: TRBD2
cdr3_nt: TGCAGTGCTAGTTTCGGGGGGGCTTCCGAGCAGTACTTC
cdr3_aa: CSASFGGASEQYF

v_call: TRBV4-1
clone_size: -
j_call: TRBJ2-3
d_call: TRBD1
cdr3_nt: TGCGCCAGCAGCCAGGACAGTCCGGGACAGGGGGCAGATACGCAGTATTTT
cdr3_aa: CASSQDSPGQGADTQYF

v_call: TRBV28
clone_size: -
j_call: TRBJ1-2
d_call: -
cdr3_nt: TGTGCCAGCAGTCTGCTAGGGGAAGGCTACACCTTC
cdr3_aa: CASSLLGEGYTF

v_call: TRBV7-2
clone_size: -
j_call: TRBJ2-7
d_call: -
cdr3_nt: TGTGCCAGCAGCCCACAGGCCACCACTATCGGGGAGCAGTACTTC
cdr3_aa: CASSPQATTIGEQYF

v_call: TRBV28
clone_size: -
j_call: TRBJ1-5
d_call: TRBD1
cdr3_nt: TGTGCCAGCAGAACCGGGACAGGCAATCAGCCCCAGCATTTT
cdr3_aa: CASRTGTGNQPQHF

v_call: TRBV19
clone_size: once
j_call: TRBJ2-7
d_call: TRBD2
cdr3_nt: TGTGCCAGTAGTATCGGTCCGGGACTAGCAACATCCGAGCAGTACTTC
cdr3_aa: CASSIGPGLATSEQYF

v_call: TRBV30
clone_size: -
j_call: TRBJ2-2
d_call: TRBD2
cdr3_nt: TGTGCCTGGAGTGTACTGTCTCGCGGGGGGGGAAGTCCCGGGGAGCTGTTTTTT
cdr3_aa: CAWSVLSRGGGSPGELFF

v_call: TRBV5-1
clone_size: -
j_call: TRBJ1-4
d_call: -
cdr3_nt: TGCGCCAGCAGTTTGATCGGGGAGGCGAATGAAAAACTGTTTTTT
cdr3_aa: CASSLIGEANEKLFF

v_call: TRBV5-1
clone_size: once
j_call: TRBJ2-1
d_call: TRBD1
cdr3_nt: TGCGCCAGCAGCCCCGGACAGGGGGCCTACAATGAGCAGTTCTTC
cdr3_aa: CASSPGQGAYNEQFF

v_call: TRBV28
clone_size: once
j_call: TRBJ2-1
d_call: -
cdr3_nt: TGTGCCAGCAGTACTCGAAATGAGCAGTTCTTC
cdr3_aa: CASSTRNEQFF

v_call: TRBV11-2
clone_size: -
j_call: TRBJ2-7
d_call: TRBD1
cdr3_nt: TGTGCCAGCAGCCCAACAGGGGGCGCCGGCGAGCAGTACTTC
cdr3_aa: CASSPTGGAGEQYF

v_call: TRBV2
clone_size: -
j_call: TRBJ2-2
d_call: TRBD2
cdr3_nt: TGTGCCAGCACTAGCGGGCAGACCGGGGAGCTGTTTTTT
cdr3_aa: CASTSGQTGELFF

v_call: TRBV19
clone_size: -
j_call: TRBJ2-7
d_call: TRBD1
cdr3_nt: TGTGCCAGTAGTTCCGACAGGGGGTACGAGCAGTACTTC
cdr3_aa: CASSSDRGYEQYF

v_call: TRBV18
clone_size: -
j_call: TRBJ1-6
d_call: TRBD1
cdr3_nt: TGTGCCAGCTCACCTATTGCCGGGACAGGCCAAAATTCACCCCTCCACTTT
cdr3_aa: CASSPIAGTGQNSPLHF

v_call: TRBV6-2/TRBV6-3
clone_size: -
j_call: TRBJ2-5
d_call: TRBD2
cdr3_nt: TGTGCCAGCAGTTACTCGCTAGCGGGGGGGATATTTCAAGAGACCCAGTACTTC
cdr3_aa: CASSYSLAGGIFQETQYF

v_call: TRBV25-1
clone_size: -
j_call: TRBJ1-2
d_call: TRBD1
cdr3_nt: TGTGCCAGCAGAGACACAGGGGTGTCTGGCTACACCTTC
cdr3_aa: CASRDTGVSGYTF

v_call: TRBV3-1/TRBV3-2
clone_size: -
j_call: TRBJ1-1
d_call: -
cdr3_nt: TGTGCCAGCAGCCCAGGGGTCCTGAACACTGAAGCTTTCTTT
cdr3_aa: CASSPGVLNTEAFF